This record covers a single T cell receptor (beta chain). The antigen is undetermined. Assay: immunoSEQ multiplex PCR; the TCRdb copy retains only in-frame clones and omits some. The sample lists 95,000 to 110,000 clones, 87% occurring once. These data are taken from a study of T cell responses to AZD1222 COVID-19 vaccine. Broader study findings: Repertoire sampling happened only post peak T cell response. Of the AZD1222 recipients, only 5 to 7 were seropositive at baseline. Within unmutated variant regions lay the reported targets of nearly half of spike-specific TCRs. Distributed over spike, vaccine-associated CD4 TCRs predominated at 160-218 and 743-854.

V lost 1 base to trimming and J lost 3 bases; unmatched junction nucleotides: 1. Germline V gives CDR1 SGHAT, CDR2 FQDESV (reference sequence). The length of the CDR3 is 14 residues. Sample: peripheral blood, taken 28 days after the second AZD1222 dose. The V and J genes are TRBV11-1 and TRBJ2-7, with 9 bases aligning to TRBD1. The origin of this receptor is an adult who received the AZD1222 COVID-19 vaccine. The CDR3 reads CASSLGQGGYEQYF. DNA of the CDR3: TGTGCCAGCAGCTTAGGACAGGGGGGCTACGAGCAGTACTTC.